The subject of this entry is one T cell receptor (beta chain). Its antigen is unidentified. Profiled with immunoSEQ multiplex PCR; TCRdb holds only in-frame clones, not every one. This table has 59,000 or so clones, 91% appearing once. The entry originates in a study of T cells in localized non-small cell lung cancer. In germline, CDR1 is KGHSH, CDR2 LQKENI. The CDR3 runs 15 residues. The V gene lost 1 base and the J gene lost 0 bases, with 10 bases spanning the gap. Findings and caveats of the study: The study sequenced only one region of the tumor. As a result, intratumor heterogeneity could not be excluded and remains possible. Adjacent lung was found to contain a median approximately 50 of the top 100 tumor clones. Maximal T cell clonality occurred in uninvolved adjacent lung, with tumor ranking below it.

The sample in question was peripheral blood, obtained before any cancer treatment. This receptor was identified in a man aged 35 to 69 with stage I lung adenocarcinoma. This chain joins TRBV18 and TRBJ2-7; D is undetermined. CDR3 amino acids: CASSPLAVSSYEQYF. The CDR3 bases are TGTGCCAGCTCACCACTCGCGGTTAGCTCCTACGAGCAGTACTTC.